This note documents a single T cell receptor (beta chain) sequence. Its antigen is still unknown. Each diagnosis was determined on the basis of clinical symptoms, serum thyroxine, TRAb, thyroid ultrasound and orbital computed tomography. Researchers took RNA transcripts and amplified TCR beta CDR3 regions from them. Second-round multiplex PCR came after a first-round RT-PCR that employed HTBI primers. TCRdb re-called the multiplex PCR reads through MiXCR, storing one row per CDR3 protein. The sample includes around 1.1 million distinct CDR3 sequences, roughly 35% of them seen just once. The CDR3 contains 14 residues. V was pared by 5 bases and J by 4 bases, with 5 bases of the junction left unmatched. The data derive from a study of Graves' ophthalmopathy and Graves' hyperthyroidism. Study-level results: Most expanded clonotypes in thyroid above 0.001 frequency also showed up in blood.

V and J are TRBV12-3 or TRBV12-4 and TRBJ2-7; 10 bases line up with TRBD1. The sequence derives from an adult man with Graves' hyperthyroidism. Input material: peripheral blood or thyroid tissue (not recorded which). CDR3 amino acids: CASSMTGGGYEQYF. The CDR3 coding sequence is TGTGCCAGCAGTATGACAGGGGGCGGGTACGAGCAGTACTTC.